A selection of T cell receptor beta chains follows, all from one sample in a study of neurological immune-mediated disorders. TCRdb redid the calling of the 5' RACE reads with MiXCR, one entry per CDR3 protein. Of some 4,400 distinct CDR3 sequences in the sample, around a quarter are singletons; the top ten hold roughly 45%. Sequenced input: CD8+ T cells from blood. The receptors were sampled from a woman aged 55 to 70 with HTLV-1-associated myelopathy (HAM/TSP). Each CDR3 is given with its conserved first and last residue. Fields, in order: J gene, CDR3 length, D gene, clone size, V gene, CDR3 protein, CDR3 DNA. D genes are given only for firm matches. Rows give clone size only sometimes, using once, few, many, or a class for an expanded clone.

j_gene: TRBJ2-7; len: 12; d_gene: -; abundance: many; v_gene: TRBV28; CDR3aa: CASSSLTYEQYF; CDR3nt: TGTGCCAGCAGTTCCCTTACCTACGAGCAGTACTTC
j_gene: TRBJ2-7; len: 16; d_gene: -; abundance: large; v_gene: TRBV2; CDR3aa: CASSEDPLAGDYEQYF; CDR3nt: TGTGCCAGCAGTGAAGACCCCCTGGCAGGTGATTACGAGCAGTACTTC
j_gene: TRBJ2-1; len: 15; d_gene: -; abundance: few; v_gene: TRBV24-1; CDR3aa: CATSPTNSAYNEQFF; CDR3nt: TGTGCCACCAGTCCTACCAACTCGGCCTACAATGAGCAGTTCTTC
j_gene: TRBJ2-1; len: 15; d_gene: TRBD2; abundance: medium-sized; v_gene: TRBV20-1; CDR3aa: CSARLATSDYNEQFF; CDR3nt: TGCAGTGCTAGACTCGCGACTAGCGACTACAATGAGCAGTTCTTC
j_gene: TRBJ1-2; len: 13; d_gene: TRBD1; abundance: -; v_gene: TRBV29-1; CDR3aa: CSATAGTGYGYTF; CDR3nt: TGCAGCGCTACCGCCGGGACAGGGTATGGCTACACCTTC
j_gene: TRBJ2-7; len: 13; d_gene: TRBD1; abundance: -; v_gene: TRBV29-1; CDR3aa: CSAGGTGGHEQYF; CDR3nt: TGCAGCGCCGGTGGGACAGGGGGCCACGAGCAGTACTTC
j_gene: TRBJ2-7; len: 15; d_gene: -; abundance: medium-sized; v_gene: TRBV3-1; CDR3aa: CASSQDGGPFYEQYF; CDR3nt: TGTGCCAGCAGCCAAGATGGGGGACCCTTCTACGAGCAGTACTTC
j_gene: TRBJ1-2; len: 12; d_gene: TRBD1; abundance: -; v_gene: TRBV29-1; CDR3aa: CSAVDRFYGYTF; CDR3nt: TGCAGCGCCGTGGACAGGTTCTATGGCTACACCTTC
j_gene: TRBJ2-7; len: 20; d_gene: -; abundance: -; v_gene: TRBV5-4; CDR3aa: CACSFYICSAFGRNSYEQYF; CDR3nt: -
j_gene: TRBJ2-6; len: 16; d_gene: -; abundance: many; v_gene: TRBV3-1; CDR3aa: CASSQVFKTGANVLTF; CDR3nt: TGTGCCAGCAGCCAGGTCTTCAAGACTGGGGCCAACGTCCTGACTTTC
j_gene: TRBJ1-1; len: 13; d_gene: -; abundance: medium-sized; v_gene: TRBV5-5; CDR3aa: CASSWTEDTEAFF; CDR3nt: TGTGCCAGCAGTTGGACAGAGGACACTGAAGCTTTCTTT
j_gene: TRBJ2-1; len: 14; d_gene: TRBD1; abundance: medium-sized; v_gene: TRBV29-1; CDR3aa: CSVVGTGMSDEQFF; CDR3nt: TGCAGCGTTGTCGGGACAGGGATGAGCGATGAGCAGTTCTTC
j_gene: TRBJ2-2; len: 18; d_gene: TRBD1; abundance: medium-sized; v_gene: TRBV11-2; CDR3aa: CASSLVSGQGANTGELFF; CDR3nt: TGTGCCAGCAGCTTAGTGTCGGGACAGGGGGCGAACACCGGGGAGCTGTTTTTT
j_gene: TRBJ2-3; len: 13; d_gene: TRBD2; abundance: -; v_gene: TRBV12-3/TRBV12-4; CDR3aa: CASSSSGPDTQYF; CDR3nt: TGTGCCAGCAGTTCTAGCGGGCCAGATACGCAGTATTTT
j_gene: TRBJ1-2; len: 20; d_gene: TRBD1; abundance: many; v_gene: TRBV18; CDR3aa: CASSPTTYDPGQGGNYGYTF; CDR3nt: TGTGCCAGCTCACCAACGACCTATGATCCGGGACAGGGGGGGAACTATGGCTACACCTTC
j_gene: TRBJ1-5; len: 18; d_gene: TRBD1; abundance: many; v_gene: TRBV2; CDR3aa: CASSELTFMGQGNQPQHF; CDR3nt: TGTGCCAGCAGTGAATTGACTTTTATGGGACAGGGCAATCAGCCCCAGCATTTT
j_gene: TRBJ2-1; len: 15; d_gene: TRBD2; abundance: -; v_gene: TRBV10-2; CDR3aa: CASRRAGGDPNEQFF; CDR3nt: TGCGCCAGCAGGAGAGCGGGGGGGGACCCCAATGAGCAGTTCTTC
j_gene: TRBJ2-3; len: 13; d_gene: -; abundance: -; v_gene: TRBV7-9; CDR3aa: CASSPNRENTQYF; CDR3nt: TGTGCCAGCAGCCCGAACAGGGAAAATACGCAGTATTTT
j_gene: TRBJ2-3; len: 16; d_gene: -; abundance: medium-sized; v_gene: TRBV7-9; CDR3aa: CASSPRVGGDTDTQYF; CDR3nt: TGTGCCAGCAGCCCTCGTGTCGGGGGTGACACAGATACGCAGTATTTT
j_gene: TRBJ2-3; len: 14; d_gene: TRBD1; abundance: medium-sized; v_gene: TRBV5-1; CDR3aa: CASSWTGETDTQYF; CDR3nt: TGCGCCAGCAGCTGGACAGGGGAGACAGATACGCAGTATTTT
j_gene: TRBJ2-7; len: 15; d_gene: TRBD2; abundance: medium-sized; v_gene: TRBV6-5; CDR3aa: CASSPGLAGGSEQYF; CDR3nt: TGTGCCAGCAGTCCCGGACTAGCGGGGGGAAGCGAGCAGTACTTC
j_gene: TRBJ2-5; len: 15; d_gene: -; abundance: medium-sized; v_gene: TRBV6-1; CDR3aa: CASSEGWGIQETQYF; CDR3nt: TGTGCCAGCAGTGAGGGGTGGGGTATCCAAGAGACCCAGTACTTC
j_gene: TRBJ1-4; len: 13; d_gene: -; abundance: medium-sized; v_gene: TRBV6-5; CDR3aa: CASSYSSGGKLFF; CDR3nt: TGTGCCAGCAGTTACTCGTCGGGAGGAAAACTGTTTTTT
j_gene: TRBJ2-1; len: 19; d_gene: TRBD2; abundance: -; v_gene: TRBV7-8; CDR3aa: CASSPGLAGSLPSYNEQFF; CDR3nt: TGTGCCAGCAGCCCGGGACTAGCGGGAAGCCTGCCCTCCTACAATGAGCAGTTCTTC
j_gene: TRBJ2-1; len: 18; d_gene: TRBD2; abundance: medium-sized; v_gene: TRBV20-1; CDR3aa: CSARVPMGASGFYNEQFF; CDR3nt: TGCAGTGCTAGAGTTCCAATGGGGGCTAGCGGGTTCTACAATGAGCAGTTCTTC
j_gene: TRBJ1-3; len: 13; d_gene: -; abundance: many; v_gene: TRBV10-3; CDR3aa: CAISEINENTIYF; CDR3nt: TGTGCCATCAGTGAGATTAATGAAAACACCATATATTTT
j_gene: TRBJ2-7; len: 15; d_gene: TRBD1; abundance: many; v_gene: TRBV7-2; CDR3aa: CASSLVGTGGYEQYF; CDR3nt: TGTGCCAGCAGCTTAGTTGGGACAGGCGGGTACGAGCAGTACTTC